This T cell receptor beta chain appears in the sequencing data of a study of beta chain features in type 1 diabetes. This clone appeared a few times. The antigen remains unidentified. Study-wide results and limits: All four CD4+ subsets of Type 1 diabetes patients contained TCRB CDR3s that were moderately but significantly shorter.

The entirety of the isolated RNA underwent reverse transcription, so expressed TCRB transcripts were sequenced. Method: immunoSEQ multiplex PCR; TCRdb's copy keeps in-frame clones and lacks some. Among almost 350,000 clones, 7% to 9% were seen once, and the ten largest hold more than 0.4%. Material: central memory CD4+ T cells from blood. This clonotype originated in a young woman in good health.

The CDR3 sequence is CASSLAFSSYYEQYF. CDR3 DNA sequence: TGTGCCAGCAGCTTAGCATTTTCCTCCTACTACGAGCAGTACTTC. V usage is TRBV7-2 and J usage is TRBJ2-7; D is unclear. V was shortened by 0 bases and J by 3 bases, with 12 bases between the two germline ends. Germline CDR1 is SGHTA and CDR2 is FQGNSA. The CDR3 loop spans 15 amino acids.